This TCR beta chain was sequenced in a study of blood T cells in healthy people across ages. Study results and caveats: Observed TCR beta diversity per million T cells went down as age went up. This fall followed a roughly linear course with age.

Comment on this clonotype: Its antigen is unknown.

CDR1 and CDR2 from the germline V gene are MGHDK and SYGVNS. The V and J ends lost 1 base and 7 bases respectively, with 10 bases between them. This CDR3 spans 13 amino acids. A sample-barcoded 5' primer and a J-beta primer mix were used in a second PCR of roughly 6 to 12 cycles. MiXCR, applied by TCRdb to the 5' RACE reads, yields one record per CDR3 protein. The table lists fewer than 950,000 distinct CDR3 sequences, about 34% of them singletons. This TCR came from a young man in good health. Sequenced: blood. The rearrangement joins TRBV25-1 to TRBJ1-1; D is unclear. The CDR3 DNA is TGTGCCAGCAGTGAATCCCTAGGGAATGAAGCTTTCTTT. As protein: CASSESLGNEAFF.